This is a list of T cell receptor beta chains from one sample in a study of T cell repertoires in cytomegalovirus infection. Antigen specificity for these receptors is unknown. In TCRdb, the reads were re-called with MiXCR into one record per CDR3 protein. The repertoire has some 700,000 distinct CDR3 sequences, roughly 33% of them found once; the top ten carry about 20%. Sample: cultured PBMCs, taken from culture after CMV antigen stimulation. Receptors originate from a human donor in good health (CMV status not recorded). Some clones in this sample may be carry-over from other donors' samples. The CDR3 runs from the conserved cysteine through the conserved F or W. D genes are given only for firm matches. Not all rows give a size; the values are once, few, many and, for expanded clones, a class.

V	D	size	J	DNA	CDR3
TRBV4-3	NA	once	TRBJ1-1	TGCGCCAGCAGCCAAGAGTTAAACAGTCGGTCAGGTGAGAACACTGAAGCTTTCTTT	CASSQELNSRSGENTEAFF
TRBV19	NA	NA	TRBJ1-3	TGTGCCAGTAGTATGGCTGGAAACACCATATATTTT	CASSMAGNTIYF
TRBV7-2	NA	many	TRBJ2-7	TGTGCCAGCAGCTCGGCCCAATACTCCTACGAGCAGTACTTC	CASSSAQYSYEQYF
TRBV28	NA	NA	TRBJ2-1	TGTGCCAGCAGTCCAGTCTCTCTGGGGGTTCGTTACAATGAGCAGTTCTTC	CASSPVSLGVRYNEQFF
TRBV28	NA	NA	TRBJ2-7	TGTGCCAGCAGTTCTCCGGGACACCAGGGCTACGAGCAGTACTTC	CASSSPGHQGYEQYF
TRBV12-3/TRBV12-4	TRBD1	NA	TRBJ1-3	TGTGCCAGCAGTTTAGATATTGGGACAGGCGGTCTCGACACCATATATTTT	CASSLDIGTGGLDTIYF
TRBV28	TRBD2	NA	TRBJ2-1	TGTGCCAGCAGTTTGGTAGCGGGCGACAATGAGCAGTTCTTC	CASSLVAGDNEQFF
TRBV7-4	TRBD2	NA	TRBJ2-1	TGTGCCAGCAGCTACGGACTGGGGACTAACAATGAGCAGTTCTTC	CASSYGLGTNNEQFF
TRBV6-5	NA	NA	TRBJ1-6	TGTGCCAGCAGTTACGCCGGGCAGGGCGGGGGGCCCCTCCACTTT	CASSYAGQGGGPLHF
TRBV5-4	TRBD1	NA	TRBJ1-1	TGTGCCAGCAGCCCACAGGGGGTGGGGAACACTGAAGCTTTCTTT	CASSPQGVGNTEAFF
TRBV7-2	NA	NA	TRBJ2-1	TGTGCCAGCAGCCGGGACCCGACCGAGAATGAGCAGTTCTTC	CASSRDPTENEQFF
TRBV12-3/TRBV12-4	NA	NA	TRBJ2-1	TGTGCCAGCAGTTCCATAAACAATGAGCAGTTCTTC	CASSSINNEQFF
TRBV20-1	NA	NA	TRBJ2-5	TGCAGTGCTAGTCCCCAAGGGTCTTGGTCTCCGACCCAGTACTTC	CSASPQGSWSPTQYF
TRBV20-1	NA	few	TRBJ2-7	TGCAGTGCTAGAGCGTGGCCATCCTACGAGCAGTACTTC	CSARAWPSYEQYF
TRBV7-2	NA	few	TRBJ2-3	TGTGCCAGCAGAACGCCCCTCAAGGGTCCTCTTCGGCATACGCAGTATTTT	CASRTPLKGPLRHTQYF
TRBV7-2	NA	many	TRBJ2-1	TGTGCCAGCAGCTCAACCCCTGCGTACAATGAGCAGTTCTTC	CASSSTPAYNEQFF
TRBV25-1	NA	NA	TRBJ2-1	TGTGCCAGCGCAACGACCCCCCATGAGCAGTTCTTC	CASATTPHEQFF
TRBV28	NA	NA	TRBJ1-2	TGTGCCAGCAGTTCCGCGACAGCCACCTATGGCTACACCTTC	CASSSATATYGYTF
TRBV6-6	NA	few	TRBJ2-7	TGTGCCAGCAGTTACTGGCAGGGGCGAGGGGAGCAGTACTTC	CASSYWQGRGEQYF
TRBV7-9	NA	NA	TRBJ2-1	TGTGCCAGCAGTCCCCTAAATTCCGGCAATGAGCAGTTCTTC	CASSPLNSGNEQFF
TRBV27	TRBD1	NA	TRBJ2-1	TGTGCCAGCAGGACGACAGGGAGCTACAATGAGCAGTTCTTC	CASRTTGSYNEQFF
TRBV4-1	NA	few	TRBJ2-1	TGCGCCAGCAGCCACCCGGGCAGGGTGGGCAATGAGCAGTTCTTC	CASSHPGRVGNEQFF
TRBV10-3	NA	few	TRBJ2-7	TGTGCCATCAGTGAGTCGACTTCCTCCCCGGCCTACGAGCAGTACTTC	CAISESTSSPAYEQYF
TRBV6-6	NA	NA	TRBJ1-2	TGTGCCAGCAGAGGGACTCCGGGGGACGGTGATATTGGCTACACCTTC	CASRGTPGDGDIGYTF
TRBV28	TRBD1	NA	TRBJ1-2	TGTGCCAGCAGGACAGGGGCAGCTAACTATGGCTACACCTTC	CASRTGAANYGYTF